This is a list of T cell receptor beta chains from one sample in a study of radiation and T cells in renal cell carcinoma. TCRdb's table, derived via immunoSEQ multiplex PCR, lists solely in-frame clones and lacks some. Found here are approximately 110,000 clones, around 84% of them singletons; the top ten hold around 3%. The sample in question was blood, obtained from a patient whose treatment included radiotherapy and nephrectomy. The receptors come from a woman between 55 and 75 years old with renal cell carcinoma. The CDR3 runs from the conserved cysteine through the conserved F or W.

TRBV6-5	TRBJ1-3	CASGPVQGPGNTIYF
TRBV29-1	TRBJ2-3	CSVEDRGEADTQYF
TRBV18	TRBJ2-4	CASSPFPQGTLAKNIQYF
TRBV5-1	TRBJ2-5	CASSLERSQETQYF
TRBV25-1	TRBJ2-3	CASSEGRGLEDTQYF
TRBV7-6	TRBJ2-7	CASSLRQGPYEQYF
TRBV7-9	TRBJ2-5	CASSSAGIQETQYF
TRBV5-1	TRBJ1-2	CASSVWTDSNYGYTF
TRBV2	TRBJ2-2	CASSESSKIDTGELFF
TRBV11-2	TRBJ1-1	CASTRTGGITEAFF
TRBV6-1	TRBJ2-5	CASSEVGTGRGTQYF
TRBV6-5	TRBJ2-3	CASSPRTGQNTQYF
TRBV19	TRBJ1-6	CASSTSSYNSPLHF
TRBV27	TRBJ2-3	CASSSPPGGRPTDTQYF
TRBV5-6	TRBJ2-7	CASSFPSSYEQYF
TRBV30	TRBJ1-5	CAWSAGQPLGPQHF
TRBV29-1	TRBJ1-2	CSVDSQEGNYGYTF
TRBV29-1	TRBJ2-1	CSVVLGVEEQFF
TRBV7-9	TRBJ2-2	CASSFSGRLAGELFF
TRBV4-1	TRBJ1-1	CASWARGNTEAFF